A single sample gave rise to the 8 T cell receptor beta chains below, sequenced in a study of response to subunit inactivated influenza vaccine. MiXCR, run by TCRdb on the RT-PCR reads, gives a single entry per CDR3 protein. Of 650,000 to 800,000 distinct CDR3 sequences listed, approximately 15% were seen once; the top ten hold 6.5% to 8.5%. Sequenced here: PBMCs from blood, sampled roughly 15 days before vaccination. The source is a man between 45 and 60 years old who received an inactivated influenza vaccine.

This clonotype was seen more than once but under ten times. This chain links TRBV7-2 with TRBJ2-7, with unresolved D. Germline V gives CDR1 SGHTA, CDR2 FQGNSA. This CDR3 is built from 13 residues. V shed 5 bases and J shed 3 bases, with 11 bases lying between them. For the CDR3, the DNA is TGTGCCAGCAGCCGGTGGACGAGCTACGAGCAGTACTTC. This encodes CASSRWTSYEQYF. The full variable domain, completed using reference TRBV7-2 and TRBJ2-7, is GAGVSQSPSNKVTEKGKDVELRCDPISGHTALYWYRQSLGQGLEFLIYFQGNSAPDKSGLPSDRFSAERTGGSVSTLTIQRTQQEDSAVYLCASSRWTSYEQYFGPGTRLTVT.

This clonotype was found a few times. This chain connects TRBV6-5 to TRBJ2-7, with TRBD1 matching over 7 bases. Per germline, CDR1 MNHEY and CDR2 SVGAGI. The ends lost 0 bases at V and 2 bases at J; junction bases unmatched: 7. The CDR3 has 16 residues. CDR3 residues: CASSYSAGGAPYEQYF. In DNA, the CDR3 is TGTGCCAGCAGTTACTCGGCAGGGGGTGCCCCCTACGAGCAGTACTTC.

The chain joins TRBV6-1 to TRBJ2-7; D gene unclear. The CDR3 extends over 13 amino acids. V lost 5 bases and J lost 2, with 10 bases in between. Germline lookup yields CDR1 MNHNS and CDR2 SASEGT. The chain's CDR3 is CASSPPRPYEQYF. The CDR3 nucleotides are TGTGCCAGCAGTCCCCCGCGGCCCTACGAGCAGTACTTC.

The V call is TRBV27, the J call TRBJ2-5, with D unresolved. The CDR3 has 13 residues. V was clipped by 0 bases and J by 5 bases, with 7 bases between them. Germline CDR1 reads MNHEY; CDR2 reads SMNVEV (reference sequence). The CDR3 region is CASSLSIWETQYF. The CDR3, as DNA: TGTGCCAGCAGTTTATCGATTTGGGAGACCCAGTACTTC.

V gene TRBV20-1 combines with J gene TRBJ2-2; D possibly corresponds to TRBD2 (6 bases). CDR3 size: 16 residues. V lost 1 base to trimming and J lost 1 base, with 13 bases between them. Germline V gene sequence: CDR1 DFQATT, CDR2 SNEGSKA (reference sequence). CDR3 DNA: TGCAGTGCTAGAGCGGCGGGGAGGCGGAACACCGGGGAGCTGTTTTTT. This translates into CSARAAGRRNTGELFF.

Remarks on this clonotype: This may be a read error: a much more frequent sequence differs by one nucleotide. The chain joins TRBV7-3 to TRBJ2-7, with TRBD2 matching over 10 bases. This CDR3 spans 14 amino acids. J lost 0 bases, V lost 5 bases, and 1 base had no gene match. Germline V gene lookup returns CDR1 SGHTA and CDR2 FQGTGA. This CDR3 is CASSTSGNSYEQYF. CDR3 DNA sequence: TGTGCCAGCAGCACTAGCGGGAACTCCTACGAGCAGTACTTC.

The chain combines TRBV2 with TRBJ2-7; 7 nucleotides match TRBD1. This CDR3 spans 18 amino acids. The germline gives CDR1 SNHLY, CDR2 FYNNEI. V was pared by 3 bases and J by 3 bases, with 17 bases of the junction left unmatched. The CDR3 spells CASSDPDPGTEIFYEQYF. Here the CDR3 DNA reads TGTGCCAGCAGTGACCCAGACCCCGGGACAGAGATCTTCTACGAGCAGTACTTC.

This chain connects TRBV14 to TRBJ2-5; 7 positions match TRBD1. This CDR3 region has 17 residues. Germline values: CDR1 SGHDN, CDR2 FVKESK. V lost 0 bases, J lost 1 base, and 8 bases stayed unmatched. The CDR3 sequence is CASSQDGRGQTQETQYF. DNA of the CDR3: TGTGCCAGCAGCCAAGATGGCCGGGGACAGACCCAAGAGACCCAGTACTTC.